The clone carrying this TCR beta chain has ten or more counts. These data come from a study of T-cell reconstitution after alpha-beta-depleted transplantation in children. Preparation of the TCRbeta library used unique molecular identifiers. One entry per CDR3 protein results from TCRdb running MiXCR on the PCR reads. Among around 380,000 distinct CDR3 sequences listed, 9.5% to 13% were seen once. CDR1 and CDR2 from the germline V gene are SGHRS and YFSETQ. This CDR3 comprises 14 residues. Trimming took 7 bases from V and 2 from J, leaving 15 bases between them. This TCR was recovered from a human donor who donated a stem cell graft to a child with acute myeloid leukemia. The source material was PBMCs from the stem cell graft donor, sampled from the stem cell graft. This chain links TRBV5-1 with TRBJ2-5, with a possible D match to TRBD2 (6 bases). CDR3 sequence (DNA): TGCGCCAGCGGGGGGTCGGGGCAACAAGAGACCCAGTACTTC. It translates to CASGGSGQQETQYF.